This passage covers 6 T cell receptor beta chains from one sample sequenced in a study of T cells in localized non-small cell lung cancer. Using immunoSEQ multiplex PCR, the repertoire was profiled, and TCRdb retains in-frame clones only, with some absent. This table holds 70,000 to 80,000 clones, 88% found once. Sequencing was performed on peripheral blood, taken before any cancer treatment. The receptors come from a woman aged 40-75 years with stage I squamous cell lung carcinoma.

The chain links TRBV25-1 to TRBJ1-3, with D uncertain. CDR3 size: 14 residues. The germline V gene has CDR1 MGHDK and CDR2 SYGVNS. V was clipped by 0 bases and J by 2 bases, with 5 bases between them. The CDR3: CASSEYRAGNTIYF. The CDR3 nucleotides are TGTGCCAGCAGTGAATATAGGGCTGGAAACACCATATATTTT.

V is TRBV5-1 and J is TRBJ1-3; D gene uncertain. The V end lost 0 bases, the J end lost 2 bases, and 6 bases lay between the germline ends. Germline assignment: CDR1 SGHRS and CDR2 YFSETQ. The CDR3 has 14 amino acids. CDR3 in amino acids: CASSLGSAGNTIYF. In DNA form, the CDR3 reads TGCGCCAGCAGCTTGGGGTCGGCTGGAAACACCATATATTTT.

This chain connects TRBV30 to TRBJ1-2; D is perhaps TRBD1 (6 bases). This CDR3 is 12 amino acids long. V gave up 4 bases and J gave up 5 bases, with 11 bases separating them. Germline lookup yields CDR1 GTSNPN and CDR2 SVGIG (reference sequence). CDR3 residues: CAWTGGRYGYTF. In DNA form, the CDR3 reads TGTGCCTGGACCGGGGGCCGATATGGCTACACCTTC.

CDR3 in DNA: TGTGCCAGTAGTACCTTAACCGGGACAGGGGTTAATGAAAAACTGTTTTTT. Translating it yields CASSTLTGTGVNEKLFF. V and J are TRBV19 and TRBJ1-4; 10 bases line up with TRBD1. V lost 4 bases to trimming and J lost 4 bases; unmatched junction nucleotides: 9. The V gene's germline CDR1 is LNHDA and CDR2 SQIVND (reference sequence). There are 17 residues in the CDR3.

The CDR3 region is CASRKQGFEEKLFF. DNA for the CDR3: TGTGCCAGCAGAAAACAGGGGTTCGAGGAAAAACTGTTTTTT. This chain uses TRBV6-1 with TRBJ1-4, with 7 nucleotides matching TRBD1. The CDR3 is 14 amino acids. After removal of 6 bases from V and 8 bases from J, the junction contained 9 bases not matched to a gene. Germline-derived CDR1 and CDR2 are MNHNS and SASEGT.

The V gene is TRBV6-4, the J gene TRBJ2-2, with 14 bases identical to TRBD2. CDR1 is MRHNA and CDR2 is SNTAGT in the germline V gene. V was clipped by 5 bases and J by 4 bases; unmatched bases: 9. This CDR3 comprises 18 residues. In DNA, the CDR3 is TGTGCCAGCAGTAAGACTAGCGGGGGGGCCTATAGCACCGGGGAGCTGTTTTTT. Translated: CASSKTSGGAYSTGELFF.